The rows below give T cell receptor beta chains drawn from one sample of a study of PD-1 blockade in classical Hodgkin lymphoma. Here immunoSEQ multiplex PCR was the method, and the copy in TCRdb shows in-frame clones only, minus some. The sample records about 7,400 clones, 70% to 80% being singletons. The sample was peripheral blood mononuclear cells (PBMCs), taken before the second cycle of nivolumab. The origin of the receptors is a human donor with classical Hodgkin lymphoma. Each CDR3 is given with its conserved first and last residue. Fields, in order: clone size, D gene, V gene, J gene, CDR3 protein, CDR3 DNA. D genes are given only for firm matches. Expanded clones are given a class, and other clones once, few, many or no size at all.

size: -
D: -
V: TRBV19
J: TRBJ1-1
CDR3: CASSVTGNTEAFF
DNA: TGTGCCAGTAGTGTGACAGGGAACACTGAAGCTTTCTTT

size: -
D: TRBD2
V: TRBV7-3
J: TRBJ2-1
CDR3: CASSLMLAGVREQFF
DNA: TGTGCCAGCAGCTTAATGCTAGCGGGAGTCAGGGAGCAGTTCTTC

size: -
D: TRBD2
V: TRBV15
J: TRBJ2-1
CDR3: CATGGRDGYNEQFF
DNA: TGTGCCACCGGCGGGAGGGATGGGTACAATGAGCAGTTCTTC

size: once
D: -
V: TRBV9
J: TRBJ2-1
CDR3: CASGDYFSYNEQFF
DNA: TGTGCCAGCGGCGACTACTTCTCCTACAATGAGCAGTTCTTC

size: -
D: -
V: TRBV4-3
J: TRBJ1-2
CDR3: CASSRDTAYYGYTF
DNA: TGCGCCAGCAGCCGGGACACTGCCTACTATGGCTACACCTTC

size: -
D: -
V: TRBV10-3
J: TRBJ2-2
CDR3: CAIRRTGELFF
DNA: TGTGCCATCCGGAGAACCGGGGAGCTGTTTTTT

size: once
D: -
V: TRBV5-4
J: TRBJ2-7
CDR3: CASSQGARGIYYEQYF
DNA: TGCGCCAGCAGCCAAGGAGCCCGTGGGATCTACTACGAGCAGTACTTC

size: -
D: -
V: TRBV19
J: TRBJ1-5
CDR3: CASRQGLGNQPQHF
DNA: TGTGCCAGTAGGCAGGGTTTAGGGAATCAGCCCCAGCATTTT

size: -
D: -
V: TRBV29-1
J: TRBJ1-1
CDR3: CSVYRTVMNTEAFF
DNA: TGCAGCGTTTATCGGACAGTTATGAACACTGAAGCTTTCTTT

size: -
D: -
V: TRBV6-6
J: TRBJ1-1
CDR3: CASSFIENTEAFF
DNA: TGTGCCAGCAGTTTTATCGAGAACACTGAAGCTTTCTTT

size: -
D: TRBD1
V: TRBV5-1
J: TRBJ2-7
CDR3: CASSTGTGSYEQYF
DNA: TGCGCCAGCAGTACCGGGACAGGGAGTTACGAGCAGTACTTC

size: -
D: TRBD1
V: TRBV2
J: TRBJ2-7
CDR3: CASSGGTGGFEQYF
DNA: TGTGCCAGCAGTGGGGGCACAGGGGGCTTCGAGCAGTACTTC

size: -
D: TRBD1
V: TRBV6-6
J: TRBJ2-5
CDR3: CASSRRSGTGGETQYF
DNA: TGTGCCAGCAGTCGCCGGTCCGGGACAGGGGGCGAGACCCAGTACTTC

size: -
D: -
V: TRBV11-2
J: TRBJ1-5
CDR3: CASSLGRGSQPQHF
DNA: TGTGCCAGCAGCTTAGGGAGGGGGAGTCAGCCCCAGCATTTT

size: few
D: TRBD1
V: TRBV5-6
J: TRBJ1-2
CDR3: CASSLGEGGAYGYTF
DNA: TGTGCCAGCAGCTTGGGGGAAGGGGGCGCCTATGGCTACACCTTC

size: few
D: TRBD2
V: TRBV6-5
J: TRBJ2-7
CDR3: CASSFTSGRSYEQYF
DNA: TGTGCCAGCAGTTTTACTAGCGGGAGGTCCTACGAGCAGTACTTC

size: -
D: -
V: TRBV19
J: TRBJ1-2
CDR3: CASSEWEGRNGYTF
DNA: TGTGCCAGTAGTGAGTGGGAGGGTCGGAATGGCTACACCTTC

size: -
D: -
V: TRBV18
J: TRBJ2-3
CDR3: CASRHLGTGTDTQYF
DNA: TGTGCCAGCCGTCACCTGGGGACGGGCACAGATACGCAGTATTTT

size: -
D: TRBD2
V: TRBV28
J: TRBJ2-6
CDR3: CASSFGGGSGANVLTF
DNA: TGTGCCAGCAGTTTTGGGGGGGGCTCTGGGGCCAACGTCCTGACTTTC

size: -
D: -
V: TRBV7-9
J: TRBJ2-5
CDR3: CASSLAGETQYF
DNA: TGTGCCAGCAGCTTAGCGGGGGAGACCCAGTACTTC

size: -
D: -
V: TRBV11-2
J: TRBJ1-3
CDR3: CASSLPLGSGNTIYF
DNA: TGTGCCAGCAGCTTACCCCTCGGCTCTGGAAACACCATATATTTT

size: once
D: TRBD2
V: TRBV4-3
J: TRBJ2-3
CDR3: CASSQGSGRTDTQYF
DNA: TGCGCCAGCAGCCAGGGTAGCGGGAGGACAGATACGCAGTATTTT

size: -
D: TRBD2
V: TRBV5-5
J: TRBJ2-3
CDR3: CASSERLAVFTDTQYF
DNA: TGTGCCAGCAGCGAAAGACTAGCGGTTTTCACAGATACGCAGTATTTT

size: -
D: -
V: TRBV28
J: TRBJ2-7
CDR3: CASSFGRGRNSYEQYF
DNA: TGTGCCAGCAGTTTCGGTAGGGGGAGGAACTCCTACGAGCAGTACTTC

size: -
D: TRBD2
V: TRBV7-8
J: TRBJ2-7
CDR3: CASSSGLAAYEQYF
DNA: TGTGCCAGCAGCTCGGGACTAGCGGCCTACGAGCAGTACTTC

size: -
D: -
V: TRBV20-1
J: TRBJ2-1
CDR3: CSASGSGEQFF
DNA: TGCAGTGCTAGTGGCTCAGGGGAGCAGTTCTTC

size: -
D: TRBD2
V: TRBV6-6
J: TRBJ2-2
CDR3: CASSYSTGGPARELFF
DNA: TGTGCCAGCAGTTACTCGACGGGGGGACCGGCCCGGGAGCTGTTTTTT

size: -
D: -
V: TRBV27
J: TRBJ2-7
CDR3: CASSRGRGAHLREGTYEQYF
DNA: TGTGCCAGCAGTCGTGGGAGGGGGGCCCACTTGCGGGAAGGGACCTACGAGCAGTACTTC

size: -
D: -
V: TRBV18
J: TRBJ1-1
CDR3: CASSLYWNTEAFF
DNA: TGTGCCAGCTCCCTGTATTGGAACACTGAAGCTTTCTTT

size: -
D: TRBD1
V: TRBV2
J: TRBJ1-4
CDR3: CASSPTGVNEKLFF
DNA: TGTGCCAGCAGTCCAACAGGGGTAAATGAAAAACTGTTTTTT

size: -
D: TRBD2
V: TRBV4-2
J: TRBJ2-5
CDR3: CASSLTSGNQETQYF
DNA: TGTGCCAGCAGCCTAACTAGCGGGAACCAAGAGACCCAGTACTTC

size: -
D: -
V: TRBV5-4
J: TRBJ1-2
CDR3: CASSTDSFFYGYTF
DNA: TGTGCCAGCAGCACGGACAGCTTCTTCTATGGCTACACCTTC

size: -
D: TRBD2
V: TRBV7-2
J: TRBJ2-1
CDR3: CASSPGTSGEFF
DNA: TGTGCCAGCAGCCCAGGGACTAGCGGCGAGTTCTTC

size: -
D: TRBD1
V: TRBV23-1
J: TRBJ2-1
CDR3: CASSQWRRQGYNEQFF
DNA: TGCGCCAGCAGTCAATGGCGACGACAGGGTTACAATGAGCAGTTCTTC

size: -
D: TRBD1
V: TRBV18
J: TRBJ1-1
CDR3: CASSPGTGNMNTEAFF
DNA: TGTGCCAGCTCACCCGGGACAGGGAATATGAACACTGAAGCTTTCTTT

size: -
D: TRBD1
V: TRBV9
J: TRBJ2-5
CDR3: CASSLTGGAGVETQYF
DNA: TGTGCCAGCAGCTTGACAGGGGGCGCAGGTGTTGAGACCCAGTACTTC

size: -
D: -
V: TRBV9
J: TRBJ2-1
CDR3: CASSVLADEQFF
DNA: TGTGCCAGCAGCGTACTAGCCGATGAGCAGTTCTTC

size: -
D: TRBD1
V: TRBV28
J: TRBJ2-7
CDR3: CASSPGQALLGREQYF
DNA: TGTGCCAGCAGTCCGGGACAGGCGCTCCTAGGAAGGGAGCAGTACTTC

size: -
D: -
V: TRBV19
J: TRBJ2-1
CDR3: CASSGSGTTALGEFF
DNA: TGTGCCAGTAGTGGATCCGGGACAACCGCCCTCGGAGAGTTCTTC

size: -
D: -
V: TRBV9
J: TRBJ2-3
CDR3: CASSVVGTDTQYF
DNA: TGTGCCAGCAGCGTAGTGGGAACAGATACGCAGTATTTT